These T cell receptor beta chains were read from a single sample in a study of blood T cell repertoires in COVID-19. TCRdb's copy holds only in-frame clones and misses some; the assay was immunoSEQ multiplex PCR. This table holds hundreds of thousands of clones, approximately 91% found once. The source material was PBMCs or T cells enriched from blood (not recorded which). The receptor set was obtained from a woman in her twenties or thirties who had recovered from COVID-19. Both conserved end residues are part of each CDR3. D genes are given only for firm matches. The listing skips clone size in some rows; elsewhere it reads once, few, many or a size class.

. | . | TRBJ1-1 | TRBV7-2 | CASSLSGTKAEAFF | TGTGCCAGCAGCTTAAGCGGGACTAAGGCCGAAGCTTTCTTT
. | once | TRBJ2-5 | TRBV5-4 | CASSLESVETQYF | TGTGCCAGCAGCTTGGAGTCAGTGGAGACCCAGTACTTC
TRBD1 | . | TRBJ1-2 | TRBV27 | CASSLAGQGYGYTF | TGTGCCAGCAGCCTTGCGGGACAGGGGTACGGCTACACCTTC
. | . | TRBJ2-5 | TRBV27 | CASSFIGLKETQYF | TGTGCCAGCAGTTTCATAGGACTGAAAGAGACCCAGTACTTC
. | . | TRBJ1-1 | TRBV5-1 | CASELRGDRQQEAFF | TGCGCCAGCGAGCTACGGGGGGATCGGCAGCAAGAAGCTTTCTTT
. | . | TRBJ2-1 | TRBV9 | CASNLGGPYNEQFF | TGTGCCAGCAACCTAGGGGGACCCTACAATGAGCAGTTCTTC
TRBD2 | . | TRBJ2-1 | TRBV7-3 | CASSPGGGTYNEQFF | TGTGCCAGCAGCCCCGGGGGAGGGACTTACAATGAGCAGTTCTTC
. | . | TRBJ1-2 | TRBV9 | CASSAPTEGYRGYTF | TGTGCCAGCAGCGCGCCAACGGAGGGCTATCGGGGCTACACCTTC
TRBD2 | once | TRBJ2-3 | TRBV10-1 | CASSESLAGPTSTDTQYF | TGCGCCAGCAGTGAGTCACTAGCGGGACCGACTAGCACAGATACGCAGTATTTT
TRBD2 | . | TRBJ2-7 | TRBV18 | CASSQAGDEQYF | TGTGCCAGCTCACAAGCGGGGGACGAGCAGTACTTC
TRBD1 | . | TRBJ1-3 | TRBV5-1 | CASSEGQGENTIYF | TGCGCCAGCAGCGAGGGACAGGGCGAGAACACCATATATTTT
TRBD1 | . | TRBJ2-7 | TRBV6-2/TRBV6-3 | CASSGRQGFSYEQYF | TGTGCCAGCAGCGGAAGACAGGGTTTCTCCTACGAGCAGTACTTC
TRBD1 | . | TRBJ1-2 | TRBV30 | CAWSINRGDYGYTF | TGTGCCTGGAGTATAAACAGGGGAGACTATGGCTACACCTTC
. | once | TRBJ2-7 | TRBV9 | CASSVVSGGEQYF | TGTGCCAGCAGCGTAGTTAGTGGGGGGGAGCAGTACTTC
TRBD2 | . | TRBJ2-2 | TRBV6-5 | CASSTSSGDTGELFF | TGTGCCAGCAGCACCTCTAGCGGAGACACCGGGGAGCTGTTTTTT
TRBD2 | . | TRBJ2-2 | TRBV7-2 | CASSQLAGTNTGELFF | TGTGCCAGCAGCCAACTAGCGGGGACGAACACCGGGGAGCTGTTTTTT
TRBD2 | . | TRBJ2-5 | TRBV29-1 | CSVGLRGVGTQYF | TGCAGCGTTGGACTTCGGGGGGTAGGGACCCAGTACTTC
. | . | TRBJ2-1 | TRBV11-2 | CASSSVGVKSVKAYNEQFF | TGTGCCAGCAGCTCGGTGGGTGTGAAAAGCGTGAAGGCCTACAATGAGCAGTTCTTC
. | . | TRBJ1-5 | TRBV28 | CASRRNQPQHF | TGTGCCAGCAGGAGGAATCAGCCCCAGCATTTT
. | . | TRBJ1-3 | TRBV29-1 | CSAGQSSGNTIYF | TGCAGCGCCGGACAGTCCTCTGGAAACACCATATATTTT
TRBD2 | . | TRBJ2-2 | TRBV7-2 | CASSPPSGRVNTGELFF | TGTGCCAGCAGCCCGCCCTCGGGGAGGGTGAACACCGGGGAGCTGTTTTTT
TRBD1 | few | TRBJ1-2 | TRBV5-1 | CASSFGTGPGYGYTF | TGCGCCAGCAGCTTCGGGACAGGGCCAGGCTATGGCTACACCTTC
. | . | TRBJ2-1 | TRBV19 | CASRWGDEQFF | TGTGCCAGTAGGTGGGGCGATGAGCAGTTCTTC
. | . | TRBJ1-1 | TRBV9 | CASSGLSGVNTEAFF | TGTGCCAGCAGCGGACTATCGGGGGTGAACACTGAAGCTTTCTTT
. | . | TRBJ1-1 | TRBV6-5 | CASSADSNTEAFF | TGTGCCAGCAGCGCGGACAGCAACACTGAAGCTTTCTTT
TRBD1 | . | TRBJ1-1 | TRBV7-6 | CASSRRTGYTEAFF | TGTGCCAGCAGCCGACGGACAGGGTACACTGAAGCTTTCTTT
. | . | TRBJ1-5 | TRBV10-3 | CAISGQFNQPQHF | TGTGCCATCAGCGGACAGTTCAATCAGCCCCAGCATTTT
. | . | TRBJ1-6 | TRBV9 | CASSVTGNSPLHF | TGTGCCAGCAGCGTGACGGGGAATTCACCCCTCCACTTT
TRBD1 | . | TRBJ1-1 | TRBV28 | CASQPGQGSTEAFF | TGTGCCAGCCAACCGGGACAGGGTTCAACTGAAGCTTTCTTT